This T cell receptor (beta chain) was found in a study of OX40 agonist ivuxolimab in advanced cancers. Overall study: Dose-escalation cases comprised hepatocellular carcinoma, melanoma, renal cell or head and neck cancer.

Findings and limits, study-wide: There was clonal expansion of CD4+ and CD8+ blood T cells by week 6 at 0.1 to 3.0 mg/kg. Antigen specificity remained undetermined for the expanded peripheral T cells. At 0.1-3.0 mg/kg, partial responders had clonal expansion among the lowest observed.

Measured with immunoSEQ multiplex PCR; TCRdb has only the in-frame clones, and not every one. The table shows tens of thousands of clones, with roughly 84% occurring only once. V was pared by 4 bases and J by 0 bases, with 9 bases between. Germline CDR1 is MNHNS and CDR2 is SASEGT. CDR3 length: 15 amino acids. A note on this clone: Its antigen is not known.

V usage is TRBV6-1 and J usage is TRBJ1-4; D call uncertain. This specimen consisted of CD4+ or CD8+ T cells sorted from blood, obtained in a trial of the OX40 agonist ivuxolimab. This sequence was found in an adult with an advanced solid tumor such as melanoma, head and neck, liver or kidney cancer. This CDR3 is CASSARPATNEKLFF. CDR3 nucleotides: TGTGCCAGCAGTGCTAGGCCCGCAACTAATGAAAAACTGTTTTTT.